The 2 T cell receptor beta chains reported below all come from one sample, sequenced in a study of T cells in Graves' hyperthyroidism and ophthalmopathy. Amplification of TCR beta CDR3 regions was performed using RNA transcripts as template. When the TCR CDR3 underwent first-round RT-PCR, the HTBI primer set was used. One entry per CDR3 protein, called by TCRdb with MiXCR from the multiplex PCR reads. The sample lists 600,000 or so distinct CDR3 sequences; 35% to 55% were seen once. Sequenced: peripheral blood or thyroid tissue (not recorded which). Receptors originate from a woman under 30 with Graves' hyperthyroidism.

This clonotype was counted at least ten times. The J gene is TRBJ1-2, the V gene TRBV29-1, with unresolved D. The germline V gene encodes CDR1 SQVTM and CDR2 ANQGSEA. The CDR3 is 13 amino acids. With 4 bases removed from V and 0 bases from J, the gap between germline ends came to 9 bases. The CDR3 is CSVAKDANYGYTF. The CDR3 region has the DNA TGCAGCGTTGCCAAGGACGCTAACTATGGCTACACCTTC.

As concerns this clonotype: A junction end diverges from the germline sequence, so it may reflect a read error. The chain combines TRBV10-3 with TRBJ2-7, with TRBD1 identical over 8 bases. Germline CDR1 reads ENHRY; CDR2 reads SYGVKD. The CDR3 runs to 14 residues. In nucleotides, the CDR3 is TGTGCCAGCAGTGAACCGGACAGGGTCTACGAGCAGTACTTC. Its protein product is CASSEPDRVYEQYF.